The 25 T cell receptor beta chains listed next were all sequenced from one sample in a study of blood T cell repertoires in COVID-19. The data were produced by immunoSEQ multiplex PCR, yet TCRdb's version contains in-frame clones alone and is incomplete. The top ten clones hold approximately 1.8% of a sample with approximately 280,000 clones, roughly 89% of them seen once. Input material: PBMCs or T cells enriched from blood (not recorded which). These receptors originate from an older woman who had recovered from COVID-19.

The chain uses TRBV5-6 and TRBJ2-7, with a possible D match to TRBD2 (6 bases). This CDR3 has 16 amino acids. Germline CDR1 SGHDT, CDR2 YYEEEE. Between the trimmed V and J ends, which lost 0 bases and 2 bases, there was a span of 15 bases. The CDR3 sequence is CASSLAGWEATYEQYF. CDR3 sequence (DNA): TGTGCCAGCAGCTTGGCCGGATGGGAGGCGACCTACGAGCAGTACTTC.

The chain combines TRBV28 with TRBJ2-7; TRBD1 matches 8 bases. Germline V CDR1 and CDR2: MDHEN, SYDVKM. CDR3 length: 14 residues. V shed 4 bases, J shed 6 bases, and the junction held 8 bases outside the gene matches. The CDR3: CASSSRTGLTEQYF. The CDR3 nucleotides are TGTGCCAGCAGTTCCAGGACAGGGTTGACCGAGCAGTACTTC.

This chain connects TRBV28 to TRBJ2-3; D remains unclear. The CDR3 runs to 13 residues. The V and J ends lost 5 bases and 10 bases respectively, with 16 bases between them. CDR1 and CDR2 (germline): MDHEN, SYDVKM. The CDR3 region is CASSPLMAVAQYF. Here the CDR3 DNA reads TGTGCCAGCAGTCCGTTAATGGCGGTTGCGCAGTATTTT. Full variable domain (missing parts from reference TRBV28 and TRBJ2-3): DVKVTQSSRYLVKRTGEKVFLECVQDMDHENMFWYRQDPGLGLRLIYFSYDVKMKEKGDIPEGYSVSREKKERFSLILESASTNQTSMYLCASSPLMAVAQYFGPGTRLTVL.

The CDR3 loop is CASSVQGGDTQYF. The CDR3 DNA reads TGCGCCAGCAGTGTCCAGGGCGGAGATACGCAGTATTTT. V gene TRBV10-1 combines with J gene TRBJ2-3; a weak D match, TRBD1 (5 bases). Per the germline V gene, CDR1 is WNHNN and CDR2 is SYGVQD (reference sequence). The CDR3 sequence is 13 residues long. The V and J ends lost 4 bases and 5 bases respectively, with 10 bases between them.

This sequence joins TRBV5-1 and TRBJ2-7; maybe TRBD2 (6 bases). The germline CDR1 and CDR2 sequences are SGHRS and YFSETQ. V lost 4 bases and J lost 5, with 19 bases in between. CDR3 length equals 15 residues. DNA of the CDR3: TGCGCCAGCAGCCCCCTACCTAGCGACTTTAACGAGCAGTACTTC. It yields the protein CASSPLPSDFNEQYF.

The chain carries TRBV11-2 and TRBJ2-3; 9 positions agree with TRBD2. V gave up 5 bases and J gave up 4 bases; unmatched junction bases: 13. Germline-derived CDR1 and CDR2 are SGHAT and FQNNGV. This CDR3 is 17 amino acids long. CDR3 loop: CASSNSPLAGAADTQYF. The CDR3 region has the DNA TGTGCCAGCAGCAATAGTCCCTTAGCGGGGGCGGCAGATACGCAGTATTTT.

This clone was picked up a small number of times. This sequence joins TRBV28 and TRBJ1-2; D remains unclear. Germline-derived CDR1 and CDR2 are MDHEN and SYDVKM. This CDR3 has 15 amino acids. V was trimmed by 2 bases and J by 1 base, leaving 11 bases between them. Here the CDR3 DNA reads TGTGCCAGCAGTTTAGGAGGGCCCCTTAACTATGGCTACACCTTC. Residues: CASSLGGPLNYGYTF.

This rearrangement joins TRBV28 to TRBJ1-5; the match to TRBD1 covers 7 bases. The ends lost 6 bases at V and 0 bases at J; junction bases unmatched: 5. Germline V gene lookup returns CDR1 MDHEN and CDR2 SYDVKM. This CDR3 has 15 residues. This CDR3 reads CASRGDSNSNQPQHF. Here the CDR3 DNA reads TGTGCCAGCAGGGGGGACAGCAATAGCAATCAGCCCCAGCATTTT.

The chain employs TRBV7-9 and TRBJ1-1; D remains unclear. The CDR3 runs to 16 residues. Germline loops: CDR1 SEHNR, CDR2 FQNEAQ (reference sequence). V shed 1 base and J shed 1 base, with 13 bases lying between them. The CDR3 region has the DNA TGTGCCAGCAGCTTAGGTTTGAGGGCAGGGAACACTGAAGCTTTCTTT. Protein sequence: CASSLGLRAGNTEAFF.

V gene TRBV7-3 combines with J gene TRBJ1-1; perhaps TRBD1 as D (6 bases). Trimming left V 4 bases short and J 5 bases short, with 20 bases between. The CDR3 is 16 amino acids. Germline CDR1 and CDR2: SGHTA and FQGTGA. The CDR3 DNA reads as TGTGCCAGCAGCTCCCGTTTTGACAGGTTCCCTACTGAAGCTTTCTTT. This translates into CASSSRFDRFPTEAFF.

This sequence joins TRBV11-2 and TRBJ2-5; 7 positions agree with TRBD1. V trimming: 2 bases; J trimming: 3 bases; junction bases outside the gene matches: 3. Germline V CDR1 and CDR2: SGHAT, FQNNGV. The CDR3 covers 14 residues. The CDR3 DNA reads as TGTGCCAGCAGCTTAAGAGGGGGCGAAGAGACCCAGTACTTC. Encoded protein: CASSLRGGEETQYF.

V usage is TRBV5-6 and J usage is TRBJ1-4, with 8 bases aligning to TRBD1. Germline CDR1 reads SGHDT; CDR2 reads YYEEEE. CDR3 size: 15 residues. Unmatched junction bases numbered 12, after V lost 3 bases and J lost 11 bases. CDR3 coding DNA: TGTGCCAGCAGCTCAAGCGAGACAGGGGCGATGAAACTGTTTTTT. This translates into CASSSSETGAMKLFF. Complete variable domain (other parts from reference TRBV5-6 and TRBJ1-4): DAGVTQSPTHLIKTRGQQVTLRCSPKSGHDTVSWYQQALGQGPQFIFQYYEEEERQRGNFPDRFSGHQFPNYSSELNVNALLLGDSALYLCASSSSETGAMKLFFGSGTQLSVL.

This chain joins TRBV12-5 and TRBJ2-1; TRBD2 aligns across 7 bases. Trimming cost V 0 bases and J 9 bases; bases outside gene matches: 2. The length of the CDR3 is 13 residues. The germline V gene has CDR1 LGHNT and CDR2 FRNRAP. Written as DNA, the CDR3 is TGTGCTAGTGGTTTGGTTGGGAGGGGTGAGCAGTTCTTC. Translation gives CASGLVGRGEQFF.

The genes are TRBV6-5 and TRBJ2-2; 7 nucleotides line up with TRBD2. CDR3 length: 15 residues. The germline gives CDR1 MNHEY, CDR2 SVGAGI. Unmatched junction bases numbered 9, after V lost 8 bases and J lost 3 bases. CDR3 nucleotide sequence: TGTGCCAGCCGAGGAGCTAGCGGATACACCGGGGAGCTGTTTTTT. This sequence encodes CASRGASGYTGELFF.

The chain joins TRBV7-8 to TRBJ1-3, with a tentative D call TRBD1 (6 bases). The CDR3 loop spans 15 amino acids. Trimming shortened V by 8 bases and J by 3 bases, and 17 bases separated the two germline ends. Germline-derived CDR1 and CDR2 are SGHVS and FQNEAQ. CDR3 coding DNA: TGTGCCAGCGGGTTCCTGGGGGCTAGTGGAAACACCATATATTTT. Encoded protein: CASGFLGASGNTIYF.

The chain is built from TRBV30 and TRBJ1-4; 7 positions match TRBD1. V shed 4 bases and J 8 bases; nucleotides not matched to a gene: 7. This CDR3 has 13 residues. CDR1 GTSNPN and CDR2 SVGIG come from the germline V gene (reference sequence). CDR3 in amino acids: CAWTPGQTEKLFF. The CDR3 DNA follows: TGTGCCTGGACCCCGGGACAGACAGAAAAACTGTTTTTT.

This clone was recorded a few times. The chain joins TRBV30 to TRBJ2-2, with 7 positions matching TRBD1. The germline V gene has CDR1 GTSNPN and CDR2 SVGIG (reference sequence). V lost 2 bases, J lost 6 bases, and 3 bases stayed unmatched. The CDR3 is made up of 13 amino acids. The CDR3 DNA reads TGTGCCTGGAGTCAAACAGGGGCCGGGGAGCTGTTTTTT. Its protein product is CAWSQTGAGELFF.

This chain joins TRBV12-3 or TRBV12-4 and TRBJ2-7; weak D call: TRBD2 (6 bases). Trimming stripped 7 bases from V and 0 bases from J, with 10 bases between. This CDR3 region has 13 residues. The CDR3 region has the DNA TGTGCCAGCACCCCGGGGGTCTCCTACGAGCAGTACTTC. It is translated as CASTPGVSYEQYF.

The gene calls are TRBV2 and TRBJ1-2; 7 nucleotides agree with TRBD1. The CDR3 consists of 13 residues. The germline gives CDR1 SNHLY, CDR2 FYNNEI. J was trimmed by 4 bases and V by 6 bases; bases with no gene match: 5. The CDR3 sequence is CASRGQAVYGYTF. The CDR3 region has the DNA TGTGCCAGCAGAGGACAGGCCGTCTATGGCTACACCTTC.

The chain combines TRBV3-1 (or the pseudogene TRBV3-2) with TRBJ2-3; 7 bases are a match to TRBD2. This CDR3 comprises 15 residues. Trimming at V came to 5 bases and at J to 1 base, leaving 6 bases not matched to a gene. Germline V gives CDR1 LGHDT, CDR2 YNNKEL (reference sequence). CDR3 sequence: CASSFTTSGTDTQYF. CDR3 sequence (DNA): TGTGCCAGCAGCTTTACTACTAGCGGCACAGATACGCAGTATTTT.

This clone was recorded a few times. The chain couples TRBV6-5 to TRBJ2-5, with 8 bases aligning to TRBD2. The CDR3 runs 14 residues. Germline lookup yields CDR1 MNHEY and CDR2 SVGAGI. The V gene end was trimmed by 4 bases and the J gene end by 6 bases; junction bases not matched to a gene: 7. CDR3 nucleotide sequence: TGTGCCAGCAGTTCCGGGGGGGAGAGACAGACCCAGTACTTC. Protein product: CASSSGGERQTQYF.

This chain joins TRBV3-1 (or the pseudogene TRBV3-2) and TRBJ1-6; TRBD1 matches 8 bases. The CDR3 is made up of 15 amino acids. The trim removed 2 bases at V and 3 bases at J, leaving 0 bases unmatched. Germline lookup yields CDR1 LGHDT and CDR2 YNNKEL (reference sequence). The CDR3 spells CASSQTGGYNSPLHF. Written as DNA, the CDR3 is TGTGCCAGCAGCCAAACAGGGGGCTATAATTCACCCCTCCACTTT.

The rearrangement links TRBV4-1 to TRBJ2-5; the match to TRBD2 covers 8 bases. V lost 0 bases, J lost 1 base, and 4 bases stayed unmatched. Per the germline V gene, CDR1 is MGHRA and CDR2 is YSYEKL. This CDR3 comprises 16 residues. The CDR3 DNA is TGCGCCAGCAGCCAAGATCTAGCGGGTTTCCAAGAGACCCAGTACTTC. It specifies CASSQDLAGFQETQYF.

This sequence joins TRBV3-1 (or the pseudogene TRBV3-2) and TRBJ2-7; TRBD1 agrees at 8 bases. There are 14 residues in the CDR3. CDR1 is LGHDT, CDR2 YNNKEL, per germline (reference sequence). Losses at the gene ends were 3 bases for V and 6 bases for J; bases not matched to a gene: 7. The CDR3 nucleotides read TGTGCCAGCAGCCATCGGGACAGGTGGGGCGAGCAGTACTTC. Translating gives CASSHRDRWGEQYF.

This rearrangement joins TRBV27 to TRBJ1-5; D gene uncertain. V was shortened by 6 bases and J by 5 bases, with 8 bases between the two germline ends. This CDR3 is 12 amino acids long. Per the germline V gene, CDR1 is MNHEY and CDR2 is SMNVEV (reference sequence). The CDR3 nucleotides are TGTGCCAGCAGCAACAGAGATCAGCCCCAGCATTTT. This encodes CASSNRDQPQHF.